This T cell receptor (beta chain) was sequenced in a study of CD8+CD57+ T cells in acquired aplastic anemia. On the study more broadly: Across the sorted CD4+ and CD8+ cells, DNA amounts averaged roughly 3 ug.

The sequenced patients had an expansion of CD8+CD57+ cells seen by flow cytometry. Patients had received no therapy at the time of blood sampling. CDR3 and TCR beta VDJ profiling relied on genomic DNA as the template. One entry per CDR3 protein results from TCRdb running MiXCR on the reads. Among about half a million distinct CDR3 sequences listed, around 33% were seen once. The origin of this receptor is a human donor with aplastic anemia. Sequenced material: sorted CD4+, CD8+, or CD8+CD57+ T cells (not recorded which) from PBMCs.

The CDR3 reads CARASGRSETQYF. The CDR3 DNA is TGTGCTAGAGCTAGCGGGAGGTCAGAGACCCAGTACTTC. J is TRBJ2-5 and V is TRBV25-1; 11 bases align to TRBD2. Germline V gene data show CDR1 as MGHDK and CDR2 as SYGVNS. The CDR3 is 13 amino acids.